This is a list of T cell receptor beta chains from one sample in a study of OX40 agonist ivuxolimab in advanced cancers. Sequencing was performed with immunoSEQ multiplex PCR; in TCRdb, only in-frame clones are kept and a portion is missing. The repertoire holds around 67,000 clones, with nearly 90% as singletons. The material sequenced was CD4+ or CD8+ T cells sorted from blood, taken in a trial of the OX40 agonist ivuxolimab. Every receptor here comes from an adult with an advanced solid tumor such as melanoma, head and neck, liver or kidney cancer. Each CDR3 is given with its conserved first and last residue.

V: TRBV5-1; J: TRBJ2-2; CDR3: CASSSLGGELFF
V: TRBV4-1; J: TRBJ2-1; CDR3: CASSQAGNYNEQFF
V: TRBV6-6; J: TRBJ1-6; CDR3: CASSQRTGSPLHF
V: TRBV5-4; J: TRBJ2-1; CDR3: CASSLDVSYNEQFF
V: TRBV5-1; J: TRBJ2-1; CDR3: CASSLGASGSREQFF
V: TRBV7-2; J: TRBJ2-5; CDR3: CASSRTWETQYF
V: TRBV7-3; J: TRBJ2-3; CDR3: CASSLGYTDTQYF
V: TRBV7-8; J: TRBJ1-6; CDR3: CASSEGHIYNSPLHF
V: TRBV2; J: TRBJ2-3; CDR3: CASSGGRKTDTQYF
V: TRBV18; J: TRBJ1-1; CDR3: CASSPQAAMNTEAFF
V: TRBV6-4; J: TRBJ2-1; CDR3: CASGTSGGASEQFF
V: TRBV29-1; J: TRBJ2-6; CDR3: CSVSSGRFSGANVLTF
V: TRBV7-9; J: TRBJ1-1; CDR3: CASSPGGIRYTEAFF
V: TRBV19; J: TRBJ1-5; CDR3: CASSIAHRGDQPQHF
V: TRBV5-1; J: TRBJ2-3; CDR3: CASSLVGVAGSTDTQYF
V: TRBV5-6; J: TRBJ2-1; CDR3: CASSPRGLAGGVTYNEQFF
V: TRBV2; J: TRBJ1-4; CDR3: CATRVDRGVEKLFF
V: TRBV1; J: TRBJ2-3; CDR3: CTSSHPRGGGRGTDTQYF
V: TRBV10-2; J: TRBJ1-6; CDR3: CASSHYSGDYNSPLHF
V: TRBV29-1; J: TRBJ2-5; CDR3: CSVEEAAGEIEGETQYF
V: TRBV10-1; J: TRBJ2-1; CDR3: CASSRDSRTNEQFF
V: TRBV7-9; J: TRBJ1-2; CDR3: CASSLGTGDRNGYTF
V: TRBV7-9; J: TRBJ2-5; CDR3: CASSRTGETQYF
V: TRBV2; J: TRBJ2-3; CDR3: CASSPQGRGTDTQYF
V: TRBV13; J: TRBJ2-7; CDR3: CASSYRGGEQYF
V: TRBV7-8; J: TRBJ2-3; CDR3: CASSWGGETDTQYF
V: TRBV5-4; J: TRBJ2-5; CDR3: CASSLDRKETQYF
V: TRBV5-1; J: TRBJ1-4; CDR3: CASSLAGTINEKLFF
V: TRBV19; J: TRBJ1-5; CDR3: CASSIKDNQPQHF
V: TRBV10-3; J: TRBJ1-5; CDR3: CAISESGNQPQHF
V: TRBV11-2; J: TRBJ1-4; CDR3: CASTHSGGSEKLFF
V: TRBV15; J: TRBJ2-2; CDR3: CATSRGRTSGGPGELFF
V: TRBV10-2; J: TRBJ2-7; CDR3: CASSEKEGGEAAYEQYF
V: TRBV7-2; J: TRBJ1-1; CDR3: CASSPNRGVAFF
V: TRBV2; J: TRBJ1-1; CDR3: CASSLQSTEAFF
V: TRBV19; J: TRBJ2-7; CDR3: CASSIGPRGTYEQYF
V: TRBV18; J: TRBJ2-1; CDR3: CASSPQARSSYNEQFF
V: TRBV19; J: TRBJ2-5; CDR3: CASRSGPQETQYF
V: TRBV18; J: TRBJ2-1; CDR3: CASSPNGKDEQFF
V: TRBV18; J: TRBJ1-2; CDR3: CASSPESGESYGYTF
V: TRBV5-4; J: TRBJ1-3; CDR3: CASSLDVSSGNTIYF
V: TRBV11-3; J: TRBJ2-2; CDR3: CASSLHSGTFGELFF
V: TRBV5-6; J: TRBJ1-4; CDR3: CASSFGTAEDEKLFF
V: TRBV18; J: TRBJ2-4; CDR3: CASSPSQGADTKNIQYF
V: TRBV30; J: TRBJ1-4; CDR3: CAWSYGATNEKLFF
V: TRBV2; J: TRBJ1-6; CDR3: CATKRGGDPYNSPLHF
V: TRBV5-1; J: TRBJ1-1; CDR3: CASSLTSPKGEAFF
V: TRBV7-2; J: TRBJ1-2; CDR3: CASSLGISQGVGGYTF
V: TRBV19; J: TRBJ1-5; CDR3: CASSMEGDGSNQPQHF
V: TRBV19; J: TRBJ2-7; CDR3: CASSSQGVGEQYF
V: TRBV2; J: TRBJ2-7; CDR3: CASGYDYEQYF
V: TRBV18; J: TRBJ1-5; CDR3: CASSEFTGGGQPQHF
V: TRBV9; J: TRBJ2-2; CDR3: CASTRTGAANTGELFF
V: TRBV2; J: TRBJ2-1; CDR3: CASSEASGLAYNEQFF
V: TRBV19; J: TRBJ1-3; CDR3: CASSPLRGLGNTIYF
V: TRBV7-9; J: TRBJ1-6; CDR3: CASSPRQGHNSPLHF
V: TRBV7-2; J: TRBJ2-3; CDR3: CASSLQQGLSDTQYF
V: TRBV7-8; J: TRBJ2-1; CDR3: CASSRWDGRYNEQFF
V: TRBV9; J: TRBJ1-6; CDR3: CASSSPEQGVYNSPLHF
V: TRBV6-6; J: TRBJ2-2; CDR3: CASSYRWQGATGELFF